The sequence of this TCR beta chain was determined in a study of PD-1 blockade in classical Hodgkin lymphoma. Time point noted: cycle 4 day 1 (C4D1), after 6 weeks of nivolumab. After autologous stem cell transplantation all patients relapsed, and prior brentuximab vedotin exposure differed between cohorts. The CDR3 is 14 amino acids. Germline CDR1 SGHRS, CDR2 YFSETQ. V lost 4 bases to trimming and J lost 8 bases; unmatched junction nucleotides: 6. TCRdb keeps only in-frame clones here, not all; method: immunoSEQ multiplex PCR. This sample yields about 93,000 clones, of which around 80% are seen a single time; 9.4% belongs to the top ten.

The starting material was peripheral blood mononuclear cells (PBMCs), obtained before the fourth cycle of nivolumab. V gene TRBV5-1 combines with J gene TRBJ2-4, with 10 bases fitting TRBD1. The sequence came from a human donor with classical Hodgkin lymphoma. The CDR3 DNA reads TGCGCCAGCAGCCCGGGACAGGGGAGGGACATTCAGTACTTC. Its protein is CASSPGQGRDIQYF.